This T cell receptor (beta chain) was sequenced for a study of cytomegalovirus exposure and HLA in healthy donors (dated by TCRdb to about 2017). For the study in its entirety: According to a later analysis, one platform produced both the 110 or so validation repertoires and the 620 or so repertoires of the first cohort. The study aimed to test whether cataloging public T cell receptors could reveal signatures of past pathogen exposure. A separate validation cohort of over a hundred different subjects was used in addition to the approximately 640-subject first cohort. High-throughput TCR immunosequencing, statistical association of individual TCRs with disease status, and machine learning were combined to predict cytomegalovirus infection status. Study-wide conclusions, independent of this receptor: In the study, 150 to 200 TCR beta chains were listed as associated with cytomegalovirus. According to the authors, the approach could potentially be generalized to other disease states and immunological phenotypes. Cytomegalovirus status was reported to be diagnosed by the classifier with high specificity and sensitivity in both the original and validation cohorts. A later analysis lacked HLA typing for the validation cohort, so it scored co-occurrence in that cohort across all 130 or so repertoires. A few of the identified cytomegalovirus-associated TCR beta chains were confirmed in vitro to be specific for cytomegalovirus antigens. In a later analysis, TCRs clustered in the first cohort were found to also tend to co-occur in the 100 to 150 validation repertoires, with 90% to 95% of cluster scores above 0. Most TCR sequences were seen in very few donors, while some public TCRs were found in many individuals.

Separate from the approximately 730-subject first cohort, the validation cohort of more than 90 subjects was the group to which the donors belonged. The germline V gene (reference sequence) yields GTSNPN for CDR1 and SVGIG for CDR2. Counted from cysteine to phenylalanine, this CDR3 has 17 amino acids. Only the CDR3 DNA stays, 51 bases, in frame from base 1. V ends up 0 bases short and J 1 base short, with an unmatched junction base count of 7. On this clone: Its specific antigen is unknown. The record has no base qualities; no much larger clone is one base away.

The library was built by means of the immunoSEQ multiplex PCR assay. In the authors' own workflow: A statistical classification framework was developed to diagnose cytomegalovirus status using the catalog of TCR beta chain sequences. TCRdb provides this immuneACCESS table in a form limited to in-frame rearrangements. Some clones are lacking; in checked studies, under half of them reflect an unresolved V gene, and why the rest are absent is not known. The V and J calls and clone size come from that table; D and trimming were worked out from the DNA. Counted in this sample were approximately 260,000 clones; approximately 84% of them appeared once. The ten largest clones capture 1% to 1.5% of the sample.

This TCR came from a woman aged 30 to 39 in good health and CMV-seropositive. The sequence links TRBV30 to TRBJ2-3, and 10 junctional nucleotides match TRBD2. Sequencing input: PBMCs. The CDR3 corresponds to CAWSVVLAGEGTDTQYF. DNA sequence: TGTGCCTGGAGTGTAGTTCTAGCGGGAGAGGGCACAGATACGCAGTATTTT.